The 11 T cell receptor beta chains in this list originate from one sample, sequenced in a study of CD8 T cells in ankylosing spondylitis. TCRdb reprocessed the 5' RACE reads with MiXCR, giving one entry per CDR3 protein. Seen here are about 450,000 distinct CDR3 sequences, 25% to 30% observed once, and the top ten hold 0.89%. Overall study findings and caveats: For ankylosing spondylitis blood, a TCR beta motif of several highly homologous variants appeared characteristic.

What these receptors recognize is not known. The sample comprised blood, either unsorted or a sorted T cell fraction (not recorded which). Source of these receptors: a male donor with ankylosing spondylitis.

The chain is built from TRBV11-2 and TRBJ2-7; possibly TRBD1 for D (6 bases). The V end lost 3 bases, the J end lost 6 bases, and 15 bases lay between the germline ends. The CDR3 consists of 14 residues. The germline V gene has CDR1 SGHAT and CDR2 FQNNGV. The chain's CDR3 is CASSLELLGGEQYV. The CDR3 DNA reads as TGTGCCAGCAGCTTGGAACTCCTAGGGGGCGAGCAGTACGTC.

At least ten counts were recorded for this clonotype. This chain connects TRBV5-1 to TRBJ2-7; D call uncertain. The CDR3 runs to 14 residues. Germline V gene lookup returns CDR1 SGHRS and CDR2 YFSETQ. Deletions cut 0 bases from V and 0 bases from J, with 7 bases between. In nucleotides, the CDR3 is TGCGCCAGCAGCTTGGAAGTCAACTCCTACGAGCAGTACTTC. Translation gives CASSLEVNSYEQYF.

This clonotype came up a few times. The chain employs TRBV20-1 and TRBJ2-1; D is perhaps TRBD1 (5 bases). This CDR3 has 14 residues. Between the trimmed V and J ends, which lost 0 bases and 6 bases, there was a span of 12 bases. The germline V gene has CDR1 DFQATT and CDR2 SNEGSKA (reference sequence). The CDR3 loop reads CSARDRVVGNEQFF. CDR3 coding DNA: TGCAGTGCTAGAGACAGGGTGGTGGGCAATGAGCAGTTCTTC.

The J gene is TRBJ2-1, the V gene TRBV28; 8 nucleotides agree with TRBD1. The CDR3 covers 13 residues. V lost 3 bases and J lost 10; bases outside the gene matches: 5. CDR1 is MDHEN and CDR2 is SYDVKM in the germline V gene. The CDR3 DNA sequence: TGTGCCAGCAGTTTCCAGGGGGCAAGCGAGCAGTTCTTC. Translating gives CASSFQGASEQFF.

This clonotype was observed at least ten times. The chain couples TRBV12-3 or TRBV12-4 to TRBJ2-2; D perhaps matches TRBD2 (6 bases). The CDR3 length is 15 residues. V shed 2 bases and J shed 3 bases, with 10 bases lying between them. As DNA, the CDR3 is TGTGCCAGCAGTTTAAGGGGAGGATACACCGGGGAGCTGTTTTTT. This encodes CASSLRGGYTGELFF.

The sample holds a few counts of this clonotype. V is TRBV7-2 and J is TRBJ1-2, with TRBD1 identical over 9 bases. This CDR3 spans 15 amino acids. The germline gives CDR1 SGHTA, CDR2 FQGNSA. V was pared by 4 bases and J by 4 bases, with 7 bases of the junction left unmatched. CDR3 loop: CASSSRDRVTYGYTF. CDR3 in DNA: TGTGCCAGCAGCTCCCGGGACAGGGTGACCTATGGCTACACCTTC.

The CDR3 region is CASQFQPPTDTQYF. The CDR3 DNA is TGCGCCAGCCAGTTTCAGCCACCCACAGATACGCAGTATTTT. This chain joins TRBV5-1 and TRBJ2-3; D is unclear. Germline V gene lookup returns CDR1 SGHRS and CDR2 YFSETQ. The CDR3 extends over 14 amino acids. V shed 7 bases and J shed 2 bases, with 14 bases lying between them.

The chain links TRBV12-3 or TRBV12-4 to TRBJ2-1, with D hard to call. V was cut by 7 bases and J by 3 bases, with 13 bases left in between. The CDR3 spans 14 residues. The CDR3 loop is CASTQSGGYNEQFF. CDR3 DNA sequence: TGTGCCAGCACCCAGTCGGGCGGCTACAATGAGCAGTTCTTC.

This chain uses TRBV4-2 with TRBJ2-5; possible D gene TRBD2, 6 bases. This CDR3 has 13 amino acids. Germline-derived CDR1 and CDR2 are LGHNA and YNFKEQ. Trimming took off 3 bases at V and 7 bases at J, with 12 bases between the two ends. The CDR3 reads CASSQNGGGTQYF. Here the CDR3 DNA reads TGTGCCAGCAGCCAGAATGGGGGAGGGACCCAGTACTTC.

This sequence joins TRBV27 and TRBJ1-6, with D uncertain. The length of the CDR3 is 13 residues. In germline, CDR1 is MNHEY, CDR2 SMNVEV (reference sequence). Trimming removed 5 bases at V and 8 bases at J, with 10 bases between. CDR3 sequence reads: CASSGRSYSPLHF. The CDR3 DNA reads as TGTGCCAGCAGTGGGCGGTCCTATTCACCCCTCCACTTT.

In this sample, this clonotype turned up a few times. DNA for the CDR3: TGTGCCAGCAGTCCCCCGGGGGGAAGCGCTGAAGCTTTCTTT. This encodes CASSPPGGSAEAFF. The chain employs TRBV12-3 or TRBV12-4 and TRBJ1-1; D perhaps matches TRBD1 (5 bases). Trimming left V 5 bases short and J 6 bases short, with 16 bases between. This CDR3 comprises 14 residues.